These T cell receptor delta chains were read from a single sample in a study of Vδ1+ human thymocytes. TCRdb reanalyzed the multiplex PCR reads using CATT. The sample includes approximately 58,000 delta-chain clones, over 12% seen only once; the top ten take about 0.38%. The sequencing input was Vdelta1+ gamma-delta thymocytes from the thymus. The receptors were gathered from a girl under two years old who had congenital heart surgery. CDR3s include the opening cysteine and the closing phenylalanine or tryptophan. Expanded clones are given a class, and other clones once, few, many or no size at all.

V gene,clone size,J gene,CDR3 protein
TRDV1,.,TRDJ1,CALEACPTGGFVSYTDKLIF
TRDV1,.,TRDJ1,CALGELVPTPEDKLIF
TRDV1,few,TRDJ1,CALGDPPLPTRGTRSTSTDKLIF
TRDV2,few,TRDJ3,CACDWGIRRDTRQMFF
TRDV1,.,TRDJ1,CALGLPFLLGDTDKLIF
TRDV3,few,TRDJ1,CAFPITSGKARLGTTGMYTDKLIF
TRDV1,few,TRDJ1,CALGELGPVFWGEATDKLIF
TRDV1,few,TRDJ1,CALGELSFEVRAKLIF
TRDV1,.,TRDJ1,CALGELPGRLTGGSDKLIF
TRDV1,few,TRDJ1,CALGERRSYWGIRKLIF
TRDV1,.,TRDJ1,CALGAFRGGYDKLIF